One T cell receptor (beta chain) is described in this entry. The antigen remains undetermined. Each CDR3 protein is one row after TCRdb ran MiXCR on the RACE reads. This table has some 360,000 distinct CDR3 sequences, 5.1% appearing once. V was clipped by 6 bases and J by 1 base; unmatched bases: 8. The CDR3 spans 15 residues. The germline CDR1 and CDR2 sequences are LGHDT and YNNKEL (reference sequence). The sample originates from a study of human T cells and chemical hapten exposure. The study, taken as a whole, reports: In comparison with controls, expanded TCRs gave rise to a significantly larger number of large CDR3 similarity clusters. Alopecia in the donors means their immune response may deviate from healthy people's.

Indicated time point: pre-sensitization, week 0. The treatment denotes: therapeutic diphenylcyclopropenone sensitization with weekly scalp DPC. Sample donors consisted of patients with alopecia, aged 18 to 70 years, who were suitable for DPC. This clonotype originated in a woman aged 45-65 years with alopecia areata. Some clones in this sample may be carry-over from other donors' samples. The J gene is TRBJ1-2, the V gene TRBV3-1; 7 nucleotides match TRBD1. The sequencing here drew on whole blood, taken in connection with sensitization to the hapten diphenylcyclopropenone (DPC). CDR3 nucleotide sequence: TGTGCCAGCAGAAAGGCCGGGACAGATAACTATGGCTACACCTTC. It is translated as CASRKAGTDNYGYTF.